The present TCR beta chain was sequenced within a study of T cell responses to AZD1222 COVID-19 vaccine. General observations from the study: Repertoires were obtained solely post-peak T cell response. At study baseline, merely roughly 6 AZD1222 recipients were seropositive. Per reports, nearly half of all spike-specific TCRs target regions that are unmutated in variants.

Assay: immunoSEQ multiplex PCR; the TCRdb copy retains only in-frame clones and omits some. Seen here are 20,000 to 30,000 clones, around nine tenths observed once, and the top ten hold around a third. Between the trimmed V and J ends, which lost 4 bases and 2 bases, there was a span of 4 bases. The length of the CDR3 is 13 residues. The germline CDR1 and CDR2 sequences are SGDLS and YYNGEE. Investigators merged groups given second doses at roughly 4 or roughly 12 weeks. This clone was picked up a small number of times. Its antigen is not known. This sequence joins TRBV9 and TRBJ2-6; D uncertain. This receptor was obtained from an adult who received the AZD1222 COVID-19 vaccine. Sequenced here: peripheral blood, sampled 28 days after the second AZD1222 dose. CDR3 protein: CASSPTGANVLTF. The DNA for the CDR3 is TGTGCCAGCAGCCCGACTGGGGCCAACGTCCTGACTTTC.